This TCR beta chain was profiled in a study of blood T cell repertoires in COVID-19. The CDR3 is 15 amino acids. With 7 bases clipped from V and 4 bases from J, the junction kept 9 bases outside the gene matches. The germline V gene has CDR1 LGHNT and CDR2 FRNRAP. Assay: immunoSEQ multiplex PCR; the TCRdb copy retains only in-frame clones and omits some. This sample has some 30,000 clones, with 70% to 85% found just once. The chain uses TRBV12-5 and TRBJ1-1, with 10 bases fitting TRBD1. This TCR came from a human donor in a cohort sampled during active COVID-19. The sample comprised peripheral blood. CDR3 sequence reads: CASATWTGGSTEAFF. In DNA, the CDR3 is TGTGCTAGTGCCACGTGGACAGGGGGTAGCACTGAAGCTTTCTTT.